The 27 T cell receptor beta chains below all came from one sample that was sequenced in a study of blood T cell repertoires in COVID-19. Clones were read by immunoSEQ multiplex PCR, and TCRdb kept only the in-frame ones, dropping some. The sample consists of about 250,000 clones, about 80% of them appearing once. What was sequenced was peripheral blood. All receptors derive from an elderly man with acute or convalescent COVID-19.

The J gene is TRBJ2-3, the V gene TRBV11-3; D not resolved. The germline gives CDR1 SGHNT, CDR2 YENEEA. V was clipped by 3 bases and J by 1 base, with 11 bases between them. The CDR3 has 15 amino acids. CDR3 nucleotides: TGTGCCAGCAGCTTCGGAGTAATGGGCACAGATACGCAGTATTTT. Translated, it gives CASSFGVMGTDTQYF.

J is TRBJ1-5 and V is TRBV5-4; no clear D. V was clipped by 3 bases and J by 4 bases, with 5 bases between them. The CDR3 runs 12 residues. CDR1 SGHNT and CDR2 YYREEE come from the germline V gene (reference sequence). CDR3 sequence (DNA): TGTGCCAGCAGCTCGGAGAATCAGCCCCAGCATTTT. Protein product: CASSSENQPQHF.

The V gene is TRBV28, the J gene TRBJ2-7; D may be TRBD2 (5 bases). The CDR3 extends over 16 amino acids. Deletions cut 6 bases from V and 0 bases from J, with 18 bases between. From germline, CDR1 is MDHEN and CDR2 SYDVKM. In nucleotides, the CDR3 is TGTGCCAGCAGAGCGTCACTCGGGATCTCCTCCTACGAGCAGTACTTC. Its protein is CASRASLGISSYEQYF.

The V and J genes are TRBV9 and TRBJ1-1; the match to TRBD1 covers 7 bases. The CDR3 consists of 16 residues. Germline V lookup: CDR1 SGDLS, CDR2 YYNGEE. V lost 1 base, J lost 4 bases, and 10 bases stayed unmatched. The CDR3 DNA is TGTGCCAGCAGCGTACGGCCCCAACAGGGGACCACTGAAGCTTTCTTT. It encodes CASSVRPQQGTTEAFF.

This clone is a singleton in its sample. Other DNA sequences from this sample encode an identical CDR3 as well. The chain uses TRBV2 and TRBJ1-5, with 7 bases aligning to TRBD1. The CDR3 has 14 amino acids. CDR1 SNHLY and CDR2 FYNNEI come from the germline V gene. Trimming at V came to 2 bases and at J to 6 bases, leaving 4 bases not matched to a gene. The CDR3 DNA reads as TGTGCCAGCAGTGAACAAGGGGGCGGTCAGCCCCAGCATTTT. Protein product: CASSEQGGGQPQHF.

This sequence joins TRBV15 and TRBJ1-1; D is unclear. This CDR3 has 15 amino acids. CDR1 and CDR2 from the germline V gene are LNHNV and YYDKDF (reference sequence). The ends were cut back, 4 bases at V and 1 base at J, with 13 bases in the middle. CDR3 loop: CATSTRRAGNTEAFF. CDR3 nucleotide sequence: TGTGCCACCAGCACCCGAAGGGCGGGGAACACTGAAGCTTTCTTT. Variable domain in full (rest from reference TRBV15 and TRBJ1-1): DAMVIQNPRYQVTQFGKPVTLSCSQTLNHNVMYWYQQKSSQAPKLLFHYYDKDFNNEADTPDNFQSRRPNTSFCFLDIRSPGLGDTAMYLCATSTRRAGNTEAFFGQGTRLTVV.

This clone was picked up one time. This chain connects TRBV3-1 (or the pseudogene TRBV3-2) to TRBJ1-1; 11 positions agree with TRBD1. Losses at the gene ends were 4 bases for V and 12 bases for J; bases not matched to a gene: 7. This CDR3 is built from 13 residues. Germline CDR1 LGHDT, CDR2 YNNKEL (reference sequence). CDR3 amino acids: CASSRDRGGETFF. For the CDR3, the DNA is TGTGCCAGCAGCCGGGACAGGGGGGGTGAGACTTTCTTT.

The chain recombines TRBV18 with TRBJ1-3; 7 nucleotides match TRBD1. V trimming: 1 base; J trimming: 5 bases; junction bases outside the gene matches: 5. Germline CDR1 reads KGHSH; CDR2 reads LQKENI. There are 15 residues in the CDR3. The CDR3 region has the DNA TGTGCCAGCTCACCACGGGACAGCTACCGAAACACCATATATTTT. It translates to CASSPRDSYRNTIYF.

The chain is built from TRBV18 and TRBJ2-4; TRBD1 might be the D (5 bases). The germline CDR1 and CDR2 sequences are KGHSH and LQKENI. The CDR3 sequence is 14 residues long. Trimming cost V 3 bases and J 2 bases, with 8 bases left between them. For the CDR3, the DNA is TGTGCCAGCTCACCCAGGGAATCCAAAAACATTCAGTACTTC. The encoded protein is CASSPRESKNIQYF.

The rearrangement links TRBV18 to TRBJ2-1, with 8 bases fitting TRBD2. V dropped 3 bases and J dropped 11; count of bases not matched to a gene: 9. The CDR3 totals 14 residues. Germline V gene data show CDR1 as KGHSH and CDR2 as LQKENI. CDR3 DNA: TGTGCCAGCTCACCTGGACTAGCAGACGGAAAGCAGTTCTTC. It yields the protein CASSPGLADGKQFF.

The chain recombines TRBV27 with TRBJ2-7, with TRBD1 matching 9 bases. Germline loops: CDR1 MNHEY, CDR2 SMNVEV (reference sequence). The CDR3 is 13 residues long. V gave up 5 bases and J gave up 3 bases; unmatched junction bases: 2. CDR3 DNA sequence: TGTGCCAGCAGTAAGGACAGGGGCTACGAGCAGTACTTC. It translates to CASSKDRGYEQYF.

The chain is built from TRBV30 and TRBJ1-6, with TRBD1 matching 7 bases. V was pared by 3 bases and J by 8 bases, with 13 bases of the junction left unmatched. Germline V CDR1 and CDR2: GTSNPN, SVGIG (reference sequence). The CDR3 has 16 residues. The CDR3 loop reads CAWSLSGTEGYSPLHF. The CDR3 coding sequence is TGTGCCTGGAGCCTATCAGGGACAGAGGGTTATTCACCCCTCCACTTT.

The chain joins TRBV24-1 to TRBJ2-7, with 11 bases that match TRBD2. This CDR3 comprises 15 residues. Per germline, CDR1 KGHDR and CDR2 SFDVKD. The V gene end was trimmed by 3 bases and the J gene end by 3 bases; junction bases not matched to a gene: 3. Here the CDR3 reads CATSDPSGRFYEQYF. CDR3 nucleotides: TGTGCCACCAGTGATCCTAGCGGGAGGTTCTACGAGCAGTACTTC.

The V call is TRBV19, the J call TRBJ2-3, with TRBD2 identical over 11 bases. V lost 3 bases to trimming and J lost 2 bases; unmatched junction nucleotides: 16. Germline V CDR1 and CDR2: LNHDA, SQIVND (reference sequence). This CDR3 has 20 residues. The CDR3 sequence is CASSIWGVAGGLDDTDTQYF. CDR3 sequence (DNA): TGTGCCAGTAGTATCTGGGGAGTAGCGGGGGGGCTTGACGACACAGATACGCAGTATTTT.

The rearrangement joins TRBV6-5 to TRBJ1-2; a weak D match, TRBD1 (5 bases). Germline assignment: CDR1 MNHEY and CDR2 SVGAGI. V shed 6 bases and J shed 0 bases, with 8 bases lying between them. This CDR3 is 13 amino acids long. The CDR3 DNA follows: TGTGCCAGCAGAGGGGCTGCTAACTATGGCTACACCTTC. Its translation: CASRGAANYGYTF.

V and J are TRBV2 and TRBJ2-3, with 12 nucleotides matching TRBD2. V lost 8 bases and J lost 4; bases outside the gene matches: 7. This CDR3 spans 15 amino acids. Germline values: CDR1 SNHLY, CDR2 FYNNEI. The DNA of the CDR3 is TGTGCCAGCCGACCGGGACTAGCGGGCCCAGATACGCAGTATTTT. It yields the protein CASRPGLAGPDTQYF.

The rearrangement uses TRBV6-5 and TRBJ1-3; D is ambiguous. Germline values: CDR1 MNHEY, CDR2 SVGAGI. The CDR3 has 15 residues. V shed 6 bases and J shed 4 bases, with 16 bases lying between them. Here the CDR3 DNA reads TGTGCCAGCAGAGATGCACGCGTGTCGGGAAACACCATATATTTT. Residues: CASRDARVSGNTIYF.

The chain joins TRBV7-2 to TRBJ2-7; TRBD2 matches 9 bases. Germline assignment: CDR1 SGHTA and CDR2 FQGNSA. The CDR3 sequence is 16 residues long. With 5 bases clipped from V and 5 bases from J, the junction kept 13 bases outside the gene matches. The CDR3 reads CASSPRAGGPINEQYF. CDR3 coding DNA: TGTGCCAGCAGCCCAAGGGCGGGAGGGCCTATTAACGAGCAGTACTTC. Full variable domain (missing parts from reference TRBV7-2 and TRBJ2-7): GAGVSQSPSNKVTEKGKDVELRCDPISGHTALYWYRQSLGQGLEFLIYFQGNSAPDKSGLPSDRFSAERTGGSVSTLTIQRTQQEDSAVYLCASSPRAGGPINEQYFGPGTRLTVT.

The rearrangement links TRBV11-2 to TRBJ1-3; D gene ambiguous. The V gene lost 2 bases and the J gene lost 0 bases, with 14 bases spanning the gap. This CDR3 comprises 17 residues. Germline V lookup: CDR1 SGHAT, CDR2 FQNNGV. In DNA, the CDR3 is TGTGCCAGCAGCTTATCCCCCCCCGCGGGCTCTGGAAACACCATATATTTT. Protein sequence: CASSLSPPAGSGNTIYF.

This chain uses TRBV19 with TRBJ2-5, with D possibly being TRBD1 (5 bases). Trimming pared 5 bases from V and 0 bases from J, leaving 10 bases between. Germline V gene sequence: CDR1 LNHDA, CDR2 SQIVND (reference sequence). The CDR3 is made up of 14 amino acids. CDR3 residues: CASSLQGYQETQYF. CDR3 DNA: TGTGCCAGTAGTCTCCAGGGTTACCAAGAGACCCAGTACTTC.

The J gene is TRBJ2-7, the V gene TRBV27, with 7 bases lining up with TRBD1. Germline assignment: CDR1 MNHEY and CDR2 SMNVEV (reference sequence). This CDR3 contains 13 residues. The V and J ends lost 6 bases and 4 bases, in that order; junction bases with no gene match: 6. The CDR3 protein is CASRPTGKYEQYF. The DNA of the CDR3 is TGTGCCAGCAGACCGACAGGGAAGTACGAGCAGTACTTC.

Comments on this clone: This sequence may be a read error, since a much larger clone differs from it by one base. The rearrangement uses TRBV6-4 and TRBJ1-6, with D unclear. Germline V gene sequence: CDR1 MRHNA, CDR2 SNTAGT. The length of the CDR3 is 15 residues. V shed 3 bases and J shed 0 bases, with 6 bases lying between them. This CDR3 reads CASSEGSSYNSPLHF. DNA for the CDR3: TGTGCCAGCAGTGAAGGGAGCTCCTATAATTCACCCCTCCACTTT.

The CDR3, as DNA: TGCGCCAGCAGCTTGTCCCAGGGCGAGCAGTACTTC. Its protein is CASSLSQGEQYF. V and J are TRBV5-1 and TRBJ2-7, with a tentative D call TRBD1 (5 bases). Germline V gives CDR1 SGHRS, CDR2 YFSETQ. With 1 base removed from V and 6 bases from J, the gap between germline ends came to 8 bases. The CDR3 is 12 amino acids.

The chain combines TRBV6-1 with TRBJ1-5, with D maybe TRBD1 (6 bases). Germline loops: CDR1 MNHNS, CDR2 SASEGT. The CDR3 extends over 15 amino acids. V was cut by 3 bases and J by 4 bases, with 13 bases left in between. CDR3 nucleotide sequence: TGTGCCAGCAGTGACAGGGGCGGGGGAAATCAGCCCCAGCATTTT. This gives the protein CASSDRGGGNQPQHF.

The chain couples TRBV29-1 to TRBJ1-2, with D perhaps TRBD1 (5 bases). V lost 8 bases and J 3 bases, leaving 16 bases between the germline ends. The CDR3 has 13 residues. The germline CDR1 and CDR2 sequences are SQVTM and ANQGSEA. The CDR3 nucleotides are TGCAGCCCCTCTTGGGGGGTAGACTATGGCTACACCTTC. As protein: CSPSWGVDYGYTF.

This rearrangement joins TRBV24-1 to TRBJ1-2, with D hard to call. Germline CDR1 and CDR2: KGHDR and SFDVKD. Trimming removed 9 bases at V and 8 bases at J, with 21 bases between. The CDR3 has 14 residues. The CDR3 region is CATSPTEANRGYTF. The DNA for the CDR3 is TGTGCCACCTCTCCCACCGAAGCAAACCGGGGCTACACCTTC.

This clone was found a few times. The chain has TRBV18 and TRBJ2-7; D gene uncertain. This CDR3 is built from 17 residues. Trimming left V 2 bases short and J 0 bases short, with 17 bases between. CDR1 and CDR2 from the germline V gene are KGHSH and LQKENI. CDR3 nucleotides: TGTGCCAGCTCACCATATGCCCCAGGTGAAAGCTCCTACGAGCAGTACTTC. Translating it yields CASSPYAPGESSYEQYF.